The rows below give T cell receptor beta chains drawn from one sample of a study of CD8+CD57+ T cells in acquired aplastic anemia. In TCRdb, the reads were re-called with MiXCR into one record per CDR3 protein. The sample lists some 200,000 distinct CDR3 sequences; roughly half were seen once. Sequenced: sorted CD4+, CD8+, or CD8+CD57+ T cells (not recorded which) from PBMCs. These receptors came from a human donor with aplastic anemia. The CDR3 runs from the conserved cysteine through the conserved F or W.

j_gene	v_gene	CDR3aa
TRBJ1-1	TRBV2	CASSGWAANTEAFF
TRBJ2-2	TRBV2	CASNDATGELFF
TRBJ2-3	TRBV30	CAWTLGDTQYF
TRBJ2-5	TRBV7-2	CASSLDFSGETQYF
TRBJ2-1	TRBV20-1	CSASSDGLAYNEQFF
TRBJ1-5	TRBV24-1	CATSLSGNQPQHF
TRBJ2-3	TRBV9	CASSVTGAVTDTQYF
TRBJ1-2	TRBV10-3	CAISEASLDGYTF
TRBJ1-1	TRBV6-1	CASRTGGGMNTEAFF
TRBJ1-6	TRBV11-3	CADSPLHF
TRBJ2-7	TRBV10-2	CASSETQTGAEGRYEQYF